Detailed here is one T cell receptor (beta chain). Its antigen is currently not known. Per-base qualities were not stored, and no clone one base away is much larger. The data originate from a study of neoadjuvant anti-PD-1 for oral cavity cancer (dated by TCRdb to about 2021). Study-level background: Three to four biweekly doses of nivolumab at 3 mg/kg were mostly administered to patients before curative-intent surgical resection. Patients who did not progress were given a fourth nivolumab dose at about day 43 and had definitive surgical resection on days 50-56. Under RECIST 1.1, a patient counted as a responder if showing complete response, partial response or stable disease, and as a non-responder if showing progression. There were 12 patients in the parent correlative cohort, and the response rate was around 30%. What the work shows at the level of the full study, not this receptor alone: A higher pretreatment blood Treg/Th17 ratio correlated with both higher pretreatment blood TCRbeta clonality and lower post-treatment tumor TCRbeta clonality. After neoadjuvant nivolumab, significantly higher T cell clonality (Gini index) was found within PBMCs in non-responders than in responders. TCR analyses included only a few patients per response group, and the authors called for larger cohorts for validation.

Spanning cysteine to phenylalanine, the CDR3 consists of 16 amino acids. The read is trimmed to its CDR3 DNA, 48 bases read in frame from base 1. The germline V end is reduced by 1 base and the J end by 1 base; junction bases left unmatched: 4. CDR1 and CDR2, per the germline V gene, are SGHVS and FNYEAQ. For deep sequencing of PBMC libraries, mostly about 480 ng of input genomic DNA was used, and six replicates were run per sample. Following the manufacturer's instructions, the team built TCRbeta libraries using the immunoSEQ hsTCRbeta kit. The finished libraries were brought together in one pool at approximately 3.1 nM, which was then read using an Illumina NovaSeq 6000 S4 flow cell. The paper's processing steps were these. The immunoSEQ Analyzer was used for raw data preprocessing and quality control. The analysis was restricted to productive rearrangements, with each unique CDR3 amino acid sequence defining a clonotype. Repertoire clonality was estimated as the Gini-Simpson index, which was calculated using the R package tcR. Student's t test was used to compare Gini indices, while Pearson correlation assessed associations with tumor size change. Imported from immuneACCESS, the table was reduced by TCRdb to in-frame sequences with V and J called. These copies leave out some clones; in studies compared against another copy, an unresolved V gene accounts for under half, and the cause of the remainder is not known. V and J calls and clone size are given by that table; D and trimming were obtained from the DNA. The table for this sample lists around 81,000 clones; 84% of them were counted only once. Over 2.5% of the sample lies in the top ten.

According to the study, the label for this sample's time point signals: before neoadjuvant nivolumab. Patients had been newly diagnosed with stage II-IVA oral cavity squamous cell carcinoma, and no prior systemic or radiation treatment had been given to the patients. The cohort was made up of patients with locally advanced, HPV-negative oral cavity squamous cell carcinoma. Peripheral blood mononuclear cells were analyzed directly and were not maintained or expanded in culture. The samples were drawn from a longitudinal correlative study tied to a single-arm phase II trial testing neoadjuvant nivolumab in oral cavity squamous cell carcinoma. Subject-matched pre- and post-treatment PBMCs and tumors from three responders and three non-responders were subjected to genomic DNA-based TCRbeta sequencing. Peripheral blood mononuclear cells were collected before nivolumab treatment and again after treatment, at the time of surgery. The Maxwell RSC DNA from Cells kit was used to isolate genomic DNA from PBMCs.

This chain joins TRBV7-6 to TRBJ1-1, and 9 junction bases match TRBD1. Sequenced material: PBMCs, taken before nivolumab (anti-PD-1) treatment. The source is a person aged 35-79 years with oral cavity squamous cell carcinoma. For the CDR3, the sequence is CASSLGGTGTNTEAFF. DNA sequence: TGTGCCAGCAGCTTAGGGGGGACAGGGACGAACACTGAAGCTTTCTTT.